One TCR beta chain is described in this entry. Some clones are missing from TCRdb's copy, which holds only in-frame ones; the method was immunoSEQ multiplex PCR. The sample has about 320,000 clones; 87% are singletons. This entry is derived from a study of shared clonotypes between healthy human individuals. Germline V lookup: CDR1 SGHNT, CDR2 YYREEE (reference sequence). The junction had 7 bases not matched to a gene; V was cut back by 3 bases and J by 4 bases. The CDR3 spans 16 residues. The receptor was isolated from a man aged 18 to 29 in good health. The chain carries TRBV5-4 and TRBJ2-7; 13 positions match TRBD2. Material: memory CD8+ T cells sorted from blood. As to subset: CD45RO+ cells pooled with CCR7-negative TemRA cells. The CDR3 sequence is CASSYRTSGGPYEQYF. Written as DNA, the CDR3 is TGTGCCAGCAGCTATCGGACTAGCGGGGGCCCTTACGAGCAGTACTTC.